Included here is one T cell receptor (beta chain) sequence, with context. Its target is unknown. TCRdb re-analysed the reads in MiXCR, keeping a single row per CDR3 protein. The sample contains over 100,000 distinct CDR3 sequences, about 30% of which appear only once. The entry originates in a study of T cell repertoires in cytomegalovirus infection. V shed 5 bases and J shed 2 bases, with 7 bases lying between them. This CDR3 has 13 residues. Germline V gene sequence: CDR1 SGHNT, CDR2 YENEEA. This sequence originates from a human donor in good health (CMV status not recorded). Some clones in this sample may be carry-over from other donors' samples. The rearrangement links TRBV11-3 to TRBJ2-1; D gene uncertain. The source material was CD8+ T cells from cultured PBMCs, sampled from culture after CMV antigen stimulation. The CDR3 is CASSRVPYNEQFF. CDR3 DNA: TGTGCCAGCAGCAGAGTGCCCTACAATGAGCAGTTCTTC.